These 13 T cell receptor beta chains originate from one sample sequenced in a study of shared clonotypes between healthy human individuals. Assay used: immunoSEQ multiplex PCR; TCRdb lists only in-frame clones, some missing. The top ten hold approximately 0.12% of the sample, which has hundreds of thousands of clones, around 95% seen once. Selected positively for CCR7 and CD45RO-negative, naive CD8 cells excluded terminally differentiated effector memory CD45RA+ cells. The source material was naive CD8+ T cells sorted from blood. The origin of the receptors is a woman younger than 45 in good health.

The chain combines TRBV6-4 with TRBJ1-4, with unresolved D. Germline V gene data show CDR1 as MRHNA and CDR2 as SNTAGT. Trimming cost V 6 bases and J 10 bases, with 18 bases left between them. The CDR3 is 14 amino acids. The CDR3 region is CASSWTKGVGKLFF. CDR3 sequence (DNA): TGTGCCAGCAGCTGGACGAAGGGTGTCGGAAAACTGTTTTTT.

CDR3 protein: CASSAAGASGYEQYF. In DNA form, the CDR3 reads TGTGCCAGTAGTGCAGCGGGAGCGTCCGGGTACGAGCAGTACTTC. The chain carries TRBV19 and TRBJ2-7; 8 nucleotides match TRBD2. This CDR3 has 15 amino acids. The germline V gene has CDR1 LNHDA and CDR2 SQIVND (reference sequence). V lost 5 bases and J lost 4; bases outside the gene matches: 10.

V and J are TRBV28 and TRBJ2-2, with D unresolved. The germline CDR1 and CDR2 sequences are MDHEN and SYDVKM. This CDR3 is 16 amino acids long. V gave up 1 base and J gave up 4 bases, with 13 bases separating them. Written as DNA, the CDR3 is TGTGCCAGCAGTTTATTGGGCAGTTTAGGCACCGGGGAGCTGTTTTTT. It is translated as CASSLLGSLGTGELFF.

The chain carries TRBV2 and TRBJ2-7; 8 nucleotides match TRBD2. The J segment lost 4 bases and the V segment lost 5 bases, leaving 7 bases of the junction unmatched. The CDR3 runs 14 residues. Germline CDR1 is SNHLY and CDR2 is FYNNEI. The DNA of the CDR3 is TGTGCCAGCAGTTTGGTACTAGCGGCATACGAGCAGTACTTC. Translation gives CASSLVLAAYEQYF.

CDR3 protein: CASSQSEGQGATGELFF. The CDR3 DNA is TGCGCCAGCAGCCAATCTGAGGGACAGGGCGCCACCGGGGAGCTGTTTTTT. This chain uses TRBV4-1 with TRBJ2-2; TRBD1 matches 9 bases. Germline trimming cut 2 bases from V and 4 bases from J; bases unmatched to any gene: 8. The CDR3 runs 17 residues. Germline loops: CDR1 MGHRA, CDR2 YSYEKL.

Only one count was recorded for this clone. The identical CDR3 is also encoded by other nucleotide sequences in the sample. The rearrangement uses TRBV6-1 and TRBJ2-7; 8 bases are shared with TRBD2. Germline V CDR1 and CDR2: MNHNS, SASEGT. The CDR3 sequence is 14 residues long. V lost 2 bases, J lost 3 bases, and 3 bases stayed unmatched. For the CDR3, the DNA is TGTGCCAGCAGTGAAACTAGCGGAATCTACGAGCAGTACTTC. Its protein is CASSETSGIYEQYF.

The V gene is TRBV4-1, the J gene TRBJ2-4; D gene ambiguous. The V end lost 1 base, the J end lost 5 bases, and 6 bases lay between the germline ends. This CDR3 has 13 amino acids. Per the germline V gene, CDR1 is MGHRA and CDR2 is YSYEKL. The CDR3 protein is CASSQVRENIQYF. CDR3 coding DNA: TGCGCCAGCAGCCAAGTAAGAGAAAACATTCAGTACTTC.

The CDR3 nucleotides read TGTGCCAGCAGCCCCGAGGGGGGCTATGGCTACACCTTC. Translating gives CASSPEGGYGYTF. J is TRBJ1-2 and V is TRBV7-3; possible D gene TRBD1, 6 bases. V lost 5 bases to trimming and J lost 4 bases, with 11 bases between them. In germline, CDR1 is SGHTA, CDR2 FQGTGA. CDR3 length: 13 amino acids.

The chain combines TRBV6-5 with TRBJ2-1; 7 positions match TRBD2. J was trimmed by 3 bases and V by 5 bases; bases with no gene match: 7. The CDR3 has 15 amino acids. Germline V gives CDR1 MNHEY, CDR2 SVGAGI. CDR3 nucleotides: TGTGCCAGCAGTCCCGGGACTACCGACTACAATGAGCAGTTCTTC. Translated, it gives CASSPGTTDYNEQFF.

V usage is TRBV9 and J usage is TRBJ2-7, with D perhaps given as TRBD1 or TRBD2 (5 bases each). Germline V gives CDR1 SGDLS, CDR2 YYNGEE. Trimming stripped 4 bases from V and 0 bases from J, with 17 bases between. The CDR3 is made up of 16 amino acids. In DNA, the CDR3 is TGTGCCAGCAGCACAACACCGGGACGGGACTCCTACGAGCAGTACTTC. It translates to CASSTTPGRDSYEQYF.

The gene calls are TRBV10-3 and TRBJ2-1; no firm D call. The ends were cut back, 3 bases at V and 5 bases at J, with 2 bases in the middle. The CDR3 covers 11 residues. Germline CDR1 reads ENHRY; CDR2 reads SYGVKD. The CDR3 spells CAISEHNEQFF. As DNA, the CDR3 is TGTGCCATCAGTGAACACAATGAGCAGTTCTTC.

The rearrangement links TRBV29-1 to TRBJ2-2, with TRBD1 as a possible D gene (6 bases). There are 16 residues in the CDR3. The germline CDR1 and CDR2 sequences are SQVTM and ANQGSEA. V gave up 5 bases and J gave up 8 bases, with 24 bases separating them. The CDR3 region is CSVRGPRGNSPGELFF. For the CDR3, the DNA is TGCAGCGTTCGGGGCCCCAGGGGCAACTCACCGGGGGAGCTGTTTTTT.

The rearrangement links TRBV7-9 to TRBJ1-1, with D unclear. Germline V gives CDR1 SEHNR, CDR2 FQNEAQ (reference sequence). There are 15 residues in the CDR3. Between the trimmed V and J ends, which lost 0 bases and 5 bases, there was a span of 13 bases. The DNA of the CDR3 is TGTGCCAGCAGCTTAGCTGTGGGATCTCGGACTGAAGCTTTCTTT. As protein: CASSLAVGSRTEAFF.